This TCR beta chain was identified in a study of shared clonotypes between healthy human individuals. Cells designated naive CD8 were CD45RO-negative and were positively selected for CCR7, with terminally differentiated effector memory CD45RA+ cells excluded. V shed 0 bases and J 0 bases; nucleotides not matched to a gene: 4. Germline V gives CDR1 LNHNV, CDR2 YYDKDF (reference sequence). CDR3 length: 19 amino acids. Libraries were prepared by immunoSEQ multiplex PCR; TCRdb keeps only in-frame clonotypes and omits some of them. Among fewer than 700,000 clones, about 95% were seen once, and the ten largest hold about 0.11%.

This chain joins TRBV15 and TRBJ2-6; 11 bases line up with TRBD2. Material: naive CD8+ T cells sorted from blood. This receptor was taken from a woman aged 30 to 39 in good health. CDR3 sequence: CATSRDALAGGSGANVLTF. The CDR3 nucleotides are TGTGCCACCAGCAGAGATGCGCTAGCGGGGGGCTCTGGGGCCAACGTCCTGACTTTC.